This is a list of T cell receptor beta chains from one sample in a study of cytomegalovirus exposure and HLA in healthy donors. Profiled with immunoSEQ multiplex PCR; TCRdb holds only in-frame clones, not every one. Among about 230,000 clones listed, approximately 87% were seen once. The sequenced sample was PBMCs. The receptors here all came from a human donor in good health. Both conserved end residues are part of each CDR3. The D gene is left open where the match is weak. A clone size is listed for some rows: how often the clone was seen (once, few, many), or a class if it is expanded.

TGCGCCAGCAGCCAAGATTACAGACCCTCTGGGGCCAACGTCCTGACTTTC	CASSQDYRPSGANVLTF	.	.	TRBJ2-6	TRBV4-3
TGCGCCAGCAGTGAGTCTTGGGCTAGCGGCACCTACGAGCAGTACTTC	CASSESWASGTYEQYF	TRBD2	.	TRBJ2-7	TRBV10-1
TGTGCTAGCAGCCCGACAGGGGGCGATTACAATGAGCAGTTCTTC	CASSPTGGDYNEQFF	TRBD1	once	TRBJ2-1	TRBV7-7
TGTGCCAGCAATACAGGGTACAATGAGCAGTTCTTC	CASNTGYNEQFF	.	.	TRBJ2-1	TRBV2
TGTGCCAGCAGTGAATTGGACAGCGAAAGCTCCTACGAGCAGTACTTC	CASSELDSESSYEQYF	.	.	TRBJ2-7	TRBV25-1
TGTGCCATCAGTACAAAAACCGGGACAGACACAGGACTAGCGGGAGGGCCCGGGGGAATCGAGCAGTTCTTC	CAISTKTGTDTGLAGGPGGIEQFF	TRBD2	.	TRBJ2-1	TRBV10-3
TGTGCCAGCAACCAGGGGAACACTGAAGCTTTCTTT	CASNQGNTEAFF	.	.	TRBJ1-1	TRBV6-5
TGTGCCAGCAGGCCGACAGGGAGCTCCTACGAGCAGTACTTC	CASRPTGSSYEQYF	TRBD1	.	TRBJ2-7	TRBV27
TGTGCCAGTAGTTACAGTCGGCGGGAGACCGGGTACGAGCAGTACTTC	CASSYSRRETGYEQYF	TRBD2	.	TRBJ2-7	TRBV19
TGTGCCAGTAGTATCCCCTTGACAGGGGGCGAGGAGACCCAGTACTTC	CASSIPLTGGEETQYF	TRBD1	.	TRBJ2-5	TRBV19
TGTGCCAGCAGAGGACTAGCGGGAGAGGAGACCCAGTACTTC	CASRGLAGEETQYF	TRBD2	few	TRBJ2-5	TRBV7-9